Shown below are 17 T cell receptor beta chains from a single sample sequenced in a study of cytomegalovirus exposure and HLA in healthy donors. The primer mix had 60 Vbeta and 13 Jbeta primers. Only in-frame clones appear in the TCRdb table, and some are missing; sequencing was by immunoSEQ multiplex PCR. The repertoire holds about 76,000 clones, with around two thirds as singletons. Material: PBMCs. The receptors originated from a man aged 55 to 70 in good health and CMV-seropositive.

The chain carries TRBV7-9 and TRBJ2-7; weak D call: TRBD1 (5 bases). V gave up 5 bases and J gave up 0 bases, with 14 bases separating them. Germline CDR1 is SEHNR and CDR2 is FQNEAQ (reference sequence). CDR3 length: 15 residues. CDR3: CASSPSLGPSYEQYF. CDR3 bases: TGTGCCAGCAGCCCCTCGTTGGGGCCCTCCTACGAGCAGTACTTC.

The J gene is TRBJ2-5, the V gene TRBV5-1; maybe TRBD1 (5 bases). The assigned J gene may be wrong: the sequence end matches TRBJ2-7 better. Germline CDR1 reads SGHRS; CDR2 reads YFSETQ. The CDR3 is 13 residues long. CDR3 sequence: CASSWTPSYEQYF. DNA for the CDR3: TGCGCCAGCAGCTGGACACCGTCCTACGAGCAGTACTTC.

The CDR3 sequence is CASSAYEQYF. The CDR3 DNA reads TGTGCCAGCAGCGCATACGAGCAGTACTTC. The chain combines TRBV9 with TRBJ2-7; D is ambiguous. This CDR3 spans 10 amino acids. The V gene's germline CDR1 is SGDLS and CDR2 YYNGEE. Trimming left V 3 bases short and J 4 bases short, with 2 bases between.

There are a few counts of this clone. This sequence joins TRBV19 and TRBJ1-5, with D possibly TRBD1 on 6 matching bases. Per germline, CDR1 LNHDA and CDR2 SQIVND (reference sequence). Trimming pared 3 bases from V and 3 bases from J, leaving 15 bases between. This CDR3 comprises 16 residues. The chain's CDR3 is CASSITGIGHNQPQHF. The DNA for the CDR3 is TGTGCCAGTAGTATTACAGGGATAGGTCACAATCAGCCCCAGCATTTT.

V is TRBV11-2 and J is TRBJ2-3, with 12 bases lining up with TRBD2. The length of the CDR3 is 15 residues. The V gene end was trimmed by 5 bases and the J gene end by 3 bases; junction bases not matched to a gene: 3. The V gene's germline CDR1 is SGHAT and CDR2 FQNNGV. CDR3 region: CASSALAGGTDTQYF. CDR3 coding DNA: TGTGCCAGCAGCGCCCTAGCGGGGGGGACAGATACGCAGTATTTT.

This CDR3 reads CASSANSGTGNTEAFF. The CDR3 DNA sequence: TGTGCCAGCAGCGCAAACTCCGGGACAGGGAACACTGAAGCTTTCTTT. The chain is built from TRBV5-4 and TRBJ1-1; TRBD1 aligns across 8 bases. This CDR3 has 16 residues. Germline trimming cut 4 bases from V and 1 base from J; bases unmatched to any gene: 9. CDR1 and CDR2 from the germline V gene are SGHNT and YYREEE (reference sequence).

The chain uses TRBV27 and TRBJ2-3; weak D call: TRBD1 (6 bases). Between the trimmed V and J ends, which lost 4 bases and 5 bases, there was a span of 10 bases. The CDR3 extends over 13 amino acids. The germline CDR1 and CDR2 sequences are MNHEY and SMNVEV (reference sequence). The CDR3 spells CASSYRDIDTQYF. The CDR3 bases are TGTGCCAGCAGTTACAGGGATATAGATACGCAGTATTTT.

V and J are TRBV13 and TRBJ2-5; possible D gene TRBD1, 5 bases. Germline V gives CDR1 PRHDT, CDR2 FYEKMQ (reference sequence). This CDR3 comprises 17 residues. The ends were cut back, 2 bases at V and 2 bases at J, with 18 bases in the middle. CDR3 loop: CASSLITGEQVQETQYF. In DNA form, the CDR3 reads TGTGCCAGCAGCTTAATAACAGGAGAACAGGTTCAAGAGACCCAGTACTTC. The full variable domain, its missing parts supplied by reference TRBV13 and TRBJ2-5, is AAGVIQSPRHLIKEKRETATLKCYPIPRHDTVYWYQQGPGQDPQFLISFYEKMQSDKGSIPDRFSAQQFSDYHSELNMSSLELGDSALYFCASSLITGEQVQETQYFGPGTRLLVL.

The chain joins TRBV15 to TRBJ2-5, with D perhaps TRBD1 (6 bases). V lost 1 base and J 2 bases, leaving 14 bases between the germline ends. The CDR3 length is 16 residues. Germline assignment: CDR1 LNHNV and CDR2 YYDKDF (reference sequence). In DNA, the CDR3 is TGTGCCACCAGCAGAGTTAGACCAGACAGGCAAGAGACCCAGTACTTC. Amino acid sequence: CATSRVRPDRQETQYF.

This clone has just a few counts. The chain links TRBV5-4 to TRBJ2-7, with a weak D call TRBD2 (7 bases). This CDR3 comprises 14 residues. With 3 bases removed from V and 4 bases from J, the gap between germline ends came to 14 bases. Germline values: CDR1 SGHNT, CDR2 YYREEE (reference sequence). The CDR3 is CASSWGGGAYEQYF. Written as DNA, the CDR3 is TGTGCCAGCAGCTGGGGCGGGGGCGCGTACGAGCAGTACTTC. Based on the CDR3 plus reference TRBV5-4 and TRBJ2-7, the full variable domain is ETGVTQSPTHLIKTRGQQVTLRCSSQSGHNTVSWYQQALGQGPQFIFQYYREEENGRGNFPPRFSGLQFPNYSSELNVNALELDDSALYLCASSWGGGAYEQYFGPGTRLTVT.

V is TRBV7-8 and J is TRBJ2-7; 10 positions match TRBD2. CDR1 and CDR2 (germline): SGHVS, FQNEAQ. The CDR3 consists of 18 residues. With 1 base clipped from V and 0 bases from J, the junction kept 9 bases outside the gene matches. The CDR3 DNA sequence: TGTGCCAGCAGCTTAGAGGCTAGCGGGGGCTATATCTCCTACGAGCAGTACTTC. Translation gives CASSLEASGGYISYEQYF.

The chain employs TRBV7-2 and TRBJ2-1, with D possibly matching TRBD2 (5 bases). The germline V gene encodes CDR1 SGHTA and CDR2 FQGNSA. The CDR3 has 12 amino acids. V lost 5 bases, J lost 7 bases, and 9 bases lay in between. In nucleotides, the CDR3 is TGTGCCAGCAGCCAGAGGGCTAATGAGCAGTTCTTC. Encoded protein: CASSQRANEQFF.

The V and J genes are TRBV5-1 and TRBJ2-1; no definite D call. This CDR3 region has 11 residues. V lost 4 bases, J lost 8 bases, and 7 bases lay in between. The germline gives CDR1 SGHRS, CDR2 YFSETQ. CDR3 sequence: CASSPNYEQFF. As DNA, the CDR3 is TGCGCCAGCAGCCCTAACTATGAGCAGTTCTTC.

The DNA for the CDR3 is TGCGCCAGCAGCTTTCCGCAGGGGGCAGATACGCAGTATTTT. Translated, it gives CASSFPQGADTQYF. The chain joins TRBV5-1 to TRBJ2-3; 7 bases are a match to TRBD1. The germline V gene encodes CDR1 SGHRS and CDR2 YFSETQ. This CDR3 region has 14 residues. V gave up 2 bases and J gave up 4 bases; unmatched junction bases: 4. Together with reference TRBV5-1 and TRBJ2-3, the CDR3 gives the full variable domain: KAGVTQTPRYLIKTRGQQVTLSCSPISGHRSVSWYQQTPGQGLQFLFEYFSETQRNKGNFPGRFSGRQFSNSRSEMNVSTLELGDSALYLCASSFPQGADTQYFGPGTRLTVL.

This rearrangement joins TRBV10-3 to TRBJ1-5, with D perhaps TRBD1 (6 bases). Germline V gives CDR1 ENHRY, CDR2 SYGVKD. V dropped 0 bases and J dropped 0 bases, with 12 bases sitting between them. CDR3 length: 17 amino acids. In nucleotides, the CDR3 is TGTGCCATCAGTGAGTCAGGGGCAGGGGCTAGCAATCAGCCCCAGCATTTT. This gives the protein CAISESGAGASNQPQHF.

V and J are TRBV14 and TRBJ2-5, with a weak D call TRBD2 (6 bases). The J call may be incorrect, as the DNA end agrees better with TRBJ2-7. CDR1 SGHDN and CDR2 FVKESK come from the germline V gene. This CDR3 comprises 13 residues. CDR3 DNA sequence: TGTGCCAGCAGCGCGGGGACGGGTTACGAGCAGTACTTC. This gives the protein CASSAGTGYEQYF.

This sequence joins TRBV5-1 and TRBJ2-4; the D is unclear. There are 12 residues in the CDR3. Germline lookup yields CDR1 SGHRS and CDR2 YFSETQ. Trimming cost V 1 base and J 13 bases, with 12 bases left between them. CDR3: CASSLSPGGQYF. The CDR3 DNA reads TGCGCCAGCAGCTTGTCCCCTGGCGGCCAGTACTTC.